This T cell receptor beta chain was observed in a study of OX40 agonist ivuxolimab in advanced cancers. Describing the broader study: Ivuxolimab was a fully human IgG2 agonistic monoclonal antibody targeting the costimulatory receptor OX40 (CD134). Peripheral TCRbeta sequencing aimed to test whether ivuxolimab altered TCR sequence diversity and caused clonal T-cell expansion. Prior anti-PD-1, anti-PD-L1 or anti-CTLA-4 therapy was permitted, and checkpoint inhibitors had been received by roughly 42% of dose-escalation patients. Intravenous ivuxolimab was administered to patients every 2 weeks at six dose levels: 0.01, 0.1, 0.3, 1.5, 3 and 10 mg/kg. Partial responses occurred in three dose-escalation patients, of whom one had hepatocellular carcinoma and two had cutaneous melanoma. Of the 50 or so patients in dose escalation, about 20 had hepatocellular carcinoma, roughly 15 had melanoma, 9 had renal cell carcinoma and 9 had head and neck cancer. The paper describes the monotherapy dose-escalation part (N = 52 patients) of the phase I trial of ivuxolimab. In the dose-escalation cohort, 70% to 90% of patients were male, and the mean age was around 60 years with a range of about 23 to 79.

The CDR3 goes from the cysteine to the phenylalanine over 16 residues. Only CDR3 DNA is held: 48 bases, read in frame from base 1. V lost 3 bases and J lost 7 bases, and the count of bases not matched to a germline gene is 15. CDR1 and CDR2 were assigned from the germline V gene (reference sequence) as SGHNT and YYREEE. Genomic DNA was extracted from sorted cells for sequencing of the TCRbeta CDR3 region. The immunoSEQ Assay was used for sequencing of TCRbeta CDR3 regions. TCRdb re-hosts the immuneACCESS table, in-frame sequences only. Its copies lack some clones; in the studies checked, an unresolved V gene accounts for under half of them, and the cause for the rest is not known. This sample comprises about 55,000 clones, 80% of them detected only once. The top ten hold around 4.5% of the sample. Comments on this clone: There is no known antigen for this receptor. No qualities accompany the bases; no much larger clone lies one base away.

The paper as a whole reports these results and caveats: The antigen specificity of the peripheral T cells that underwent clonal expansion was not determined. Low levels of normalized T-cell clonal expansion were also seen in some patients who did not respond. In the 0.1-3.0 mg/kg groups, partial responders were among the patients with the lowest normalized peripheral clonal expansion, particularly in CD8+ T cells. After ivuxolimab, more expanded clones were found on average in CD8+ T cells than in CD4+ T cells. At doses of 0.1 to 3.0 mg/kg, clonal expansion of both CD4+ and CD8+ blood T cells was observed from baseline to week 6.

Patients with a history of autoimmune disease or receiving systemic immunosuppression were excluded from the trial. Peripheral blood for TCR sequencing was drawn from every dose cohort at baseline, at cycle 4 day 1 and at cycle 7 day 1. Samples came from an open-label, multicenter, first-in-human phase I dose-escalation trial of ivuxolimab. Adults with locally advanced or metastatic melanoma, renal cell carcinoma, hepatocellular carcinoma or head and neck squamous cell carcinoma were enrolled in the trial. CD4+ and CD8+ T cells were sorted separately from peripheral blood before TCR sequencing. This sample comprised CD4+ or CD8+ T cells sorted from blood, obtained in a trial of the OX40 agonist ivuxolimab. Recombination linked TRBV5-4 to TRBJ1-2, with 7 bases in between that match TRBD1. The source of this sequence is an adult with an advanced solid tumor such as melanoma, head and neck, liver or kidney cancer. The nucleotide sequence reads TGTGCCAGCAGCTATAGAAATAGACAGGGAAGGGCTGGCTACACCTTC. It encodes CASSYRNRQGRAGYTF.